This TCR beta chain was captured by sequencing in a study of blood T cells in healthy people across ages. Study-level findings and limits: Relative to aged donors, long-lived donors carried more naive CD4+ cells and displayed higher diversity.

On this clonotype: The antigen is unknown.

Next came a second PCR, run for about 6 to 12 cycles, which used a sample-barcoded 5' primer along with a J-beta primer mix. Each cDNA molecule received a tag from a template-switch adaptor that had 12 random nucleotides. TCRdb recomputed calls from the 5' RACE reads with MiXCR, one row per CDR3 protein. The repertoire holds approximately 780,000 distinct CDR3 sequences, roughly 24% seen once, with 3% in the top ten. Germline V lookup: CDR1 MDHEN, CDR2 SYDVKM. The CDR3 length is 15 residues. The sample also formed part of further work on T cells of mothers and their children. That paper adds: The second PCR's M1S primer added sample barcodes and 2-4 random nucleotides. Every mother produced more than 8 million TCR beta CDR3 reads, whereas every child provided roughly 3 million.

This clonotype was obtained from a boy aged 5-17 years in good health. This rearrangement joins TRBV28 to TRBJ2-5; D is perhaps TRBD1 or TRBD2 (5 bases each). The DNA end lines up better with TRBJ2-7; the J call may be wrong. Specimen: blood. The DNA for the CDR3 is TGTGCCAGCAGTTCCAACCGGGACGGAGCCTACGAGCAGTACTTC. The encoded protein is CASSSNRDGAYEQYF.